The 21 T cell receptor beta chains given below trace back to one sample, sequenced in a study of cytomegalovirus exposure and HLA in healthy donors. The PCR made use of 60 Vbeta and 13 Jbeta primers. Clones were sequenced by immunoSEQ multiplex PCR, and TCRdb holds only the in-frame ones, with some missing. This sample has approximately 90,000 clones, with 7.5% to 8.5% found just once. Input material: PBMCs. These receptors were obtained from a man in his forties or fifties in good health and CMV-seronegative.

The J gene is TRBJ1-1, the V gene TRBV10-3; D is perhaps TRBD1 (5 bases). The V gene's germline CDR1 is ENHRY and CDR2 SYGVKD. The germline V and J ends were trimmed by 6 bases and 3 bases, with 11 bases remaining between them. This CDR3 is 13 amino acids long. The CDR3 DNA follows: TGTGCCATCAGCGTGGGGCGCGACACTGAAGCTTTCTTT. Translation gives CAISVGRDTEAFF.

This clone was picked up a small number of times. The V and J genes are TRBV28 and TRBJ2-7; 8 bases line up with TRBD1. The V gene end was trimmed by 6 bases and the J gene end by 1 base; junction bases not matched to a gene: 8. The CDR3 sequence is 15 residues long. Germline loops: CDR1 MDHEN, CDR2 SYDVKM. CDR3 in amino acids: CASSSSQGASYEQYF. The CDR3 DNA is TGTGCCAGCAGCTCTAGCCAGGGGGCTTCCTACGAGCAGTACTTC.

V usage is TRBV27 and J usage is TRBJ1-2, with a possible D match to TRBD1 (5 bases). Germline values: CDR1 MNHEY, CDR2 SMNVEV (reference sequence). This CDR3 is 14 amino acids long. V gave up 9 bases and J gave up 8 bases, with 22 bases separating them. Written as DNA, the CDR3 is TGTGCCAGTTCCTCCTTTGGTCCGGGGGGGGGCTACACCTTC. Encoded protein: CASSSFGPGGGYTF.

This clone came up a few times. This chain connects TRBV10-3 to TRBJ1-3; the D is unclear. Germline lookup yields CDR1 ENHRY and CDR2 SYGVKD. The length of the CDR3 is 15 residues. Trimming removed 6 bases from V and 9 bases from J, with 21 bases in between. This CDR3 reads CAISPTDLTGGTIYF. The CDR3 nucleotides are TGTGCCATCAGCCCTACAGATCTCACGGGAGGCACCATATATTTT.

The genes are TRBV5-6 and TRBJ2-5, with 8 positions matching TRBD2. With 4 bases clipped from V and 5 bases from J, the junction kept 10 bases outside the gene matches. The CDR3 is made up of 15 amino acids. Germline values: CDR1 SGHDT, CDR2 YYEEEE. This chain's CDR3 is CASSNSAGVGETQYF. The DNA for the CDR3 is TGTGCCAGCAGCAATTCAGCGGGAGTTGGGGAGACCCAGTACTTC.

The V call is TRBV27, the J call TRBJ2-2; maybe TRBD1 (5 bases). The germline V gene encodes CDR1 MNHEY and CDR2 SMNVEV (reference sequence). The CDR3 loop spans 15 amino acids. The ends were cut back, 3 bases at V and 2 bases at J, with 10 bases in the middle. The CDR3, as DNA: TGTGCCAGCAGTTTGGGGCAGGCCAACACCGGGGAGCTGTTTTTT. It codes for CASSLGQANTGELFF.

This clone was seen a handful of times. The J gene is TRBJ1-6, the V gene TRBV6-1, with D unclear. V lost 5 bases, J lost 8 bases, and 16 bases lay in between. The V gene's germline CDR1 is MNHNS and CDR2 SASEGT. The CDR3 loop spans 15 amino acids. DNA for the CDR3: TGTGCCAGCAGTTCCCAAAAATCGAGGGATTCACCCCTCCACTTT. The encoded protein is CASSSQKSRDSPLHF.

This clone was counted a few times. The rearrangement joins TRBV10-3 to TRBJ1-6; D gene ambiguous. V lost 11 bases and J 6 bases, leaving 14 bases between the germline ends. Germline CDR1 ENHRY, CDR2 SYGVKD. CDR3 size: 13 residues. CDR3 residues: CAVKGEGNSPLHF. The CDR3 DNA is TGTGCCGTTAAGGGTGAGGGTAATTCACCCCTCCACTTT.

This clone occurred a few times. V and J are TRBV18 and TRBJ1-1, with D perhaps TRBD1 (5 bases). This CDR3 is 15 amino acids long. V was pared by 2 bases and J by 0 bases, with 10 bases between. Germline CDR1 KGHSH, CDR2 LQKENI. For the CDR3, the DNA is TGTGCCAGCTCACCAATAGGGGAATTGAACACTGAAGCTTTCTTT. Translation: CASSPIGELNTEAFF.

This clone has at least ten counts. The chain employs TRBV7-9 and TRBJ2-3; weak D call: TRBD1 (6 bases). Trimming took 4 bases from V and 0 from J, leaving 11 bases between them. There are 15 residues in the CDR3. The germline CDR1 and CDR2 sequences are SEHNR and FQNEAQ (reference sequence). The CDR3 DNA reads as TGTGCCAGCAGCTCAGGGGCGATAAGCACAGATACGCAGTATTTT. This gives the protein CASSSGAISTDTQYF.

This clone occurred a few times. The genes are TRBV6-4 and TRBJ2-5, with D hard to call. Germline V gives CDR1 MRHNA, CDR2 SNTAGT. The CDR3 runs 8 residues. Trimming shortened V by 11 bases and J by 5 bases, and 3 bases separated the two germline ends. CDR3 in DNA: TGTGCCCGGGAGACCCAGTACTTC. Translated, it gives CARETQYF.

For this clone: Relative to the germline gene, one junction end is altered; a read error may explain this. Here the CDR3 reads CASSLSKYKDRKTYSNQPQNF. Here the CDR3 DNA reads TGTGCCAGCAGCCTTTCCAAATATAAGGACAGGAAGACTTATAGCAATCAGCCCCAGAATTTT. This chain connects TRBV14 to TRBJ1-5, with 7 bases that match TRBD1. This CDR3 has 21 amino acids. CDR1 is SGHDN, CDR2 FVKESK, per germline.

This sequence joins TRBV6-5 and TRBJ1-1, with 7 bases aligning to TRBD1. CDR3 size: 14 residues. The V and J ends lost 4 bases and 4 bases, in that order; junction bases with no gene match: 6. Germline CDR1 and CDR2: MNHEY and SVGAGI. CDR3 sequence: CASSSTRQGTEAFF. The CDR3 DNA reads TGTGCCAGCAGTTCGACTAGACAGGGCACTGAAGCTTTCTTT.

This clone was observed a few times. The chain carries TRBV4-3 and TRBJ1-2; 8 bases line up with TRBD1. The ends lost 1 base at V and 8 bases at J; junction bases unmatched: 9. The CDR3 length is 15 residues. Germline V gives CDR1 LGHNA, CDR2 YSLEER. The CDR3 spells CASSQGVQGASGYTF. CDR3 nucleotide sequence: TGCGCCAGCAGCCAAGGAGTTCAGGGGGCGAGCGGCTACACCTTC.

The gene calls are TRBV4-1 and TRBJ1-6; D may be TRBD1 (5 bases). Between the trimmed V and J ends, which lost 7 bases and 0 bases, there was a span of 10 bases. Germline CDR1 MGHRA, CDR2 YSYEKL. CDR3 length equals 15 residues. The CDR3 DNA sequence: TGCGCCAGCACCTGGGGCAGCTCCTATAATTCACCCCTCCACTTT. It specifies CASTWGSSYNSPLHF.

This clone was seen more than once but under ten times. The chain joins TRBV7-9 to TRBJ2-2; D is possibly TRBD2 (6 bases). V was cut by 4 bases and J by 3 bases, with 21 bases left in between. The CDR3 length is 18 residues. Germline CDR1 is SEHNR and CDR2 is FQNEAQ (reference sequence). CDR3 DNA sequence: TGTGCCAGCAGCTCCCGACAAGACTCGACTAGGGACACCGGGGAGCTGTTTTTT. Its protein is CASSSRQDSTRDTGELFF.

The V call is TRBV7-2, the J call TRBJ2-6; tentative D call: TRBD2 (7 bases). The CDR3 extends over 16 amino acids. Deletions cut 9 bases from V and 1 base from J, with 16 bases between. The V gene's germline CDR1 is SGHTA and CDR2 FQGNSA. The CDR3 is CASGGARGSGANVLTF. The CDR3 DNA reads as TGTGCCAGTGGGGGGGCCAGGGGTTCTGGGGCCAACGTCCTGACTTTC.

There are a few counts of this clone. The chain combines TRBV5-4 with TRBJ2-4; D perhaps matches TRBD1 (6 bases). V was clipped by 1 base and J by 8 bases, with 10 bases between them. The CDR3 loop spans 13 amino acids. CDR1 is SGHNT and CDR2 is YYREEE in the germline V gene (reference sequence). CDR3: CASSLLGGDIQYF. The CDR3 DNA reads TGTGCCAGCAGCTTGTTAGGGGGAGACATTCAGTACTTC.

A note on this clone: The junction does not match germline at one end; this may be a read error. The chain carries TRBV6-4 and TRBJ2-5; TRBD1 agrees at 8 bases. The CDR3 runs 19 residues. Germline V gives CDR1 MRHNA, CDR2 SNTAGT. CDR3 DNA sequence: TGTGCCAGCAGTGACTCGGGGCGTGGATTCAGGGGGCTGCGAGAGGCCCAGTACTTC. Its translation is CASSDSGRGFRGLREAQYF.

This chain joins TRBV13 and TRBJ1-5; D perhaps matches TRBD1 (6 bases). The CDR3 consists of 15 residues. The V gene lost 2 bases and the J gene lost 4 bases, with 12 bases spanning the gap. Looked up from germline, CDR1 is PRHDT and CDR2 is FYEKMQ (reference sequence). CDR3 region: CASSLRRGGNQPQHF. In DNA, the CDR3 is TGTGCCAGCAGCTTACGCAGGGGTGGTAATCAGCCCCAGCATTTT.

This clone appeared many times. This chain joins TRBV7-2 and TRBJ2-1; possibly TRBD2 for D (5 bases). V lost 7 bases and J 9 bases, leaving 19 bases between the germline ends. Germline V lookup: CDR1 SGHTA, CDR2 FQGNSA. The CDR3 length is 14 residues. The DNA for the CDR3 is TGTGCCAGCAACCGGGGATCGGTTTCGAGTGAGCAGTTCTTC. Residues: CASNRGSVSSEQFF.